Below, 4 T cell receptor beta chains from the same sample are listed, as sequenced in a study of cytomegalovirus exposure and HLA in healthy donors. The PCR ran on 60 Vbeta and 13 Jbeta primers. The table came from immunoSEQ multiplex PCR; TCRdb's copy has only in-frame clones and leaves some out. In the table there are about 100,000 clones, about 74% of which are singletons. The source material was PBMCs. The receptor source for this set is a female donor in good health and CMV-seropositive.

This sequence joins TRBV30 and TRBJ1-1; no clear D. Per the germline V gene, CDR1 is GTSNPN and CDR2 is SVGIG (reference sequence). The CDR3 has 11 amino acids. The CDR3 here is CANGLNTEAFF. The CDR3 DNA is TGTGCTAATGGCCTGAACACTGAAGCTTTCTTT.

The chain links TRBV19 to TRBJ2-2, with D perhaps matching TRBD2 (6 bases). V lost 7 bases to trimming and J lost 1 base, with 10 bases between them. There are 14 residues in the CDR3. In germline, CDR1 is LNHDA, CDR2 SQIVND (reference sequence). CDR3 residues: CASTEAGNTGELFF. The CDR3 nucleotides are TGTGCCAGTACCGAAGCGGGGAACACCGGGGAGCTGTTTTTT.

The V gene is TRBV11-3, the J gene TRBJ2-6; 9 nucleotides line up with TRBD1. V gave up 4 bases and J gave up 0 bases; unmatched junction bases: 4. Germline assignment: CDR1 SGHNT and CDR2 YENEEA. CDR3 length: 17 amino acids. CDR3 amino acids: CASSSGTGLSGANVLTF. CDR3 bases: TGTGCCAGCAGCTCCGGGACAGGGCTCTCTGGGGCCAACGTCCTGACTTTC.

The sample holds a few counts of this clone. This chain uses TRBV5-1 with TRBJ2-2, with 8 positions matching TRBD2. The CDR3 is made up of 15 amino acids. The germline V gene has CDR1 SGHRS and CDR2 YFSETQ. Germline trimming cut 6 bases from V and 6 bases from J; bases unmatched to any gene: 10. CDR3 DNA sequence: TGCGCCAGCACGCGTGGCGGGAGGTCTTCCGGGGAGCTGTTTTTT. Encoded protein: CASTRGGRSSGELFF.